Sequencing of this T cell receptor beta chain was carried out in a study of PD-1 blockade in mismatch repair-deficient tumors. About the study: Patients had about 13 mismatch repair-deficient cancer types and were previously treated and progressing. Study-wide results and caveats: Tumor-resident clones, often absent from pretreatment blood, expanded after pembrolizumab and then contracted.

PCR or immunohistochemistry showed mismatch repair deficiency in every enrolled patient. The TCR-sequenced patients were a few responders to pembrolizumab. Regarding this clone: No antigen is known for it.

Trimming left V 6 bases short and J 2 bases short, with 16 bases between. The CDR3 extends over 15 amino acids. Germline-derived CDR1 and CDR2 are KGHSH and LQKENI. Profiled with immunoSEQ multiplex PCR; TCRdb holds only in-frame clones, not every one. Of 70,000 to 90,000 clones in the sample, approximately 80% were seen once. The material was peripheral blood, obtained 44 weeks after starting pembrolizumab. The sequence was collected from an adult with mismatch repair-deficient cancer. The chain has TRBV18 and TRBJ2-5, with D perhaps given as TRBD1 or TRBD2 (6 bases each). The CDR3, as DNA: TGTGCCAGCTCCCCATTCGGGGGCCGGCAAGAGACCCAGTACTTC. This codes for CASSPFGGRQETQYF.